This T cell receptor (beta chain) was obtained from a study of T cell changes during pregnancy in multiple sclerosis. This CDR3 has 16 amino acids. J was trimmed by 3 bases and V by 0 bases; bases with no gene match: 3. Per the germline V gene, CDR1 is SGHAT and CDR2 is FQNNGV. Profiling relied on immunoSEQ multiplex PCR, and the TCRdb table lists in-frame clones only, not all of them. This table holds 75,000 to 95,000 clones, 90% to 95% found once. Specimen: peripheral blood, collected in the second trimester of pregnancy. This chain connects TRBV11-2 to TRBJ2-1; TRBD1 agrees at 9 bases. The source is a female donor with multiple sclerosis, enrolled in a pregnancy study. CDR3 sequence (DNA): TGTGCCAGCAGCTTAGAGGACAGGGGCCACTACAATGAGCAGTTCTTC. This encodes CASSLEDRGHYNEQFF.